Below, one T cell receptor beta chain is given with its context. Its antigen is as yet unknown. This sample is drawn from a study of cytomegalovirus exposure and HLA in healthy donors. Study results and caveats: Many donors carried some public TCRs, although rarity characterized most TCR sequences. The study put 150 to 200 TCR beta chains on its list as cytomegalovirus-associated. It was reported that the classifier diagnosed cytomegalovirus status with high specificity and sensitivity in both the original and validation cohorts. Subsequent analysis of the approximately 120 validation repertoires found a tendency for first-cohort TCR clusters to co-occur.

The CDR3 has 16 residues. The V end lost 1 base, the J end lost 5 bases, and 17 bases lay between the germline ends. Germline V CDR1 and CDR2: SGHTA, FQGNSA. Using immunoSEQ multiplex PCR, the repertoire was profiled, and TCRdb retains in-frame clones only, with some absent. This table has approximately 230,000 clones, about 90% appearing once. The sample comprised PBMCs. This receptor was identified in a young man in good health and CMV-seropositive. This chain uses TRBV7-2 with TRBJ2-5, with TRBD2 as a possible D gene (5 bases). Here the CDR3 reads CASSLGAGRATETQYF. The DNA of the CDR3 is TGTGCCAGCAGCTTAGGCGCGGGTAGGGCAACCGAGACCCAGTACTTC. Full variable domain (outside the CDR3, taken from reference TRBV7-2 and TRBJ2-5): GAGVSQSPSNKVTEKGKDVELRCDPISGHTALYWYRQSLGQGLEFLIYFQGNSAPDKSGLPSDRFSAERTGGSVSTLTIQRTQQEDSAVYLCASSLGAGRATETQYFGPGTRLLVL.